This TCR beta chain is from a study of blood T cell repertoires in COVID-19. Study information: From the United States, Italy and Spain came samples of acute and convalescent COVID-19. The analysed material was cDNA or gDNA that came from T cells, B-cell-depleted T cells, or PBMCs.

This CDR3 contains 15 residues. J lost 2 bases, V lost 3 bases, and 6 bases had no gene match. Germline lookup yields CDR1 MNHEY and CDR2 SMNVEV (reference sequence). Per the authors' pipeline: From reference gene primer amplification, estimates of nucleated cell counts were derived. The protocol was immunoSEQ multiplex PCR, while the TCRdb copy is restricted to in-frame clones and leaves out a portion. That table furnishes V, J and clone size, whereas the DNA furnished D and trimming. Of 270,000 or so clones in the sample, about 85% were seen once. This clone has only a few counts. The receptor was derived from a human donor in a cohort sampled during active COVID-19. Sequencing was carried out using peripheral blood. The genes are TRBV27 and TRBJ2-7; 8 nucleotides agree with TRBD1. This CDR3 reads CASSFGGTGPYEQYF. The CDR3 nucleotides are TGTGCCAGCAGTTTTGGTGGGACAGGTCCCTACGAGCAGTACTTC.